Shown below are 23 T cell receptor beta chains from a single sample sequenced in a study of blood T cell repertoires in COVID-19 (dated by TCRdb to between 2020 and 2021). Libraries were built with the immunoSEQ multiplex PCR assay. TCRdb carries this immuneACCESS record with in-frame sequences only. Its versions omit some clonotypes, under half of them owing to an unresolved V gene in the studies checked, with the rest unexplained. The sample profile shows 250,000 or so clones; around four fifths of them were found once. Roughly 4.7% of the sample rests with the top ten. The source material was peripheral blood. These receptors were taken from a woman in her 70s with acute or convalescent COVID-19.

V is TRBV18 and J is TRBJ1-1; no firm D call. The germline V gene has CDR1 KGHSH and CDR2 LQKENI. V was cut by 6 bases and J by 0 bases, with 11 bases left in between. The CDR3 is 14 amino acids. The DNA for the CDR3 is TGTGCCAGCTCTCCGGGTTACATGAACACTGAAGCTTTCTTT. This encodes CASSPGYMNTEAFF.

This clone came up a few times. V is TRBV28 and J is TRBJ1-5, with TRBD1 as a possible D gene (6 bases). There are 14 residues in the CDR3. The germline V gene has CDR1 MDHEN and CDR2 SYDVKM. Trimming took 6 bases from V and 4 from J, leaving 13 bases between them. This chain's CDR3 is CASSEGDPNQPQHF. CDR3 in DNA: TGTGCCAGCAGCGAGGGGGACCCGAATCAGCCCCAGCATTTT.

The genes are TRBV29-1 and TRBJ1-2, with a weak D call TRBD1 (5 bases). The CDR3 extends over 13 amino acids. Germline CDR1 is SQVTM and CDR2 is ANQGSEA. V shed 2 bases and J shed 2 bases, with 9 bases lying between them. The CDR3 protein is CSVESQGNYGYTF. The CDR3 nucleotides are TGCAGCGTTGAAAGCCAGGGAAACTATGGCTACACCTTC. The whole variable domain, filled in from reference TRBV29-1 and TRBJ1-2, reads SAVISQKPSRDICQRGTSLTIQCQVDSQVTMMFWYRQQPGQSLTLIATANQGSEATYESGFVIDKFPISRPNLTFSTLTVSNMSPEDSSIYLCSVESQGNYGYTFGSGTRLTVV.

This clone was detected once. V gene TRBV29-1 combines with J gene TRBJ2-3; 7 nucleotides align to TRBD1. Germline CDR1 SQVTM, CDR2 ANQGSEA. The CDR3 is made up of 13 amino acids. V lost 7 bases and J lost 10; bases outside the gene matches: 14. CDR3 protein: CSGSLAGGQAQYF. The CDR3 coding sequence is TGCAGCGGCTCCCTAGCCGGAGGACAGGCGCAGTATTTT.

The chain has TRBV29-1 and TRBJ1-5; the D gene is possibly TRBD1 (5 bases). Trimming took 0 bases from V and 4 from J, leaving 7 bases between them. The V gene's germline CDR1 is SQVTM and CDR2 ANQGSEA. The CDR3 totals 13 residues. CDR3 DNA sequence: TGCAGCGTTGAAGAAAACAGGAATCAGCCCCAGCATTTT. Its translation: CSVEENRNQPQHF.

The J gene is TRBJ1-5, the V gene TRBV5-5; 7 bases line up with TRBD1. The junction had 16 bases not matched to a gene; V was cut back by 1 base and J by 6 bases. Germline CDR1 reads SGHKS; CDR2 reads YYEKEE (reference sequence). The CDR3 covers 18 residues. The CDR3: CASSLFGGIGGIAQPQHF. CDR3 bases: TGTGCCAGCAGCTTGTTTGGTGGGATAGGGGGCATAGCTCAGCCCCAGCATTTT.

V is TRBV7-9 and J is TRBJ1-2; 10 nucleotides agree with TRBD1. Germline V gives CDR1 SEHNR, CDR2 FQNEAQ (reference sequence). The V and J ends lost 5 bases and 6 bases, in that order; junction bases with no gene match: 3. This CDR3 has 13 amino acids. The CDR3 DNA sequence: TGTGCCAGCAGCGCAGGGACAGGGGATGGCTACACCTTC. It translates to CASSAGTGDGYTF.

The gene calls are TRBV24-1 and TRBJ2-1, with 9 positions matching TRBD1. The CDR3 contains 15 residues. The V gene end was trimmed by 3 bases and the J gene end by 10 bases; junction bases not matched to a gene: 9. Per the germline V gene, CDR1 is KGHDR and CDR2 is SFDVKD. CDR3 sequence reads: CATSDPGTGLLEQFF. The CDR3 DNA reads as TGTGCCACCAGTGATCCCGGGACAGGGTTATTGGAGCAGTTCTTC.

CDR3 DNA: TGCGCCAGCAGCTCGGGGGGGCAGCAAGAGACCCAGTACTTC. Amino acid sequence: CASSSGGQQETQYF. This chain uses TRBV5-1 with TRBJ2-5; 8 nucleotides match TRBD2. CDR1 is SGHRS, CDR2 YFSETQ, per germline. The CDR3 consists of 14 residues. The V segment lost 3 bases and the J segment 2 bases; nucleotides outside the gene matches: 3.

The genes are TRBV19 and TRBJ2-3; 15 bases map to TRBD2. With V trimmed by 8 bases and J by 5 bases, 2 bases remained unmatched. Germline V gene lookup returns CDR1 LNHDA and CDR2 SQIVND (reference sequence). The CDR3 consists of 14 residues. The DNA of the CDR3 is TGTGCCAGTCAGGGACTAGCGGGGGGAGATACGCAGTATTTT. It encodes CASQGLAGGDTQYF. The entire variable domain, with the rest obtained from reference TRBV19 and TRBJ2-3, is as follows: DGGITQSPKYLFRKEGQNVTLSCEQNLNHDAMYWYRQDPGQGLRLIYYSQIVNDFQKGDIAEGYSVSREKKESFPLTVTSAQKNPTAFYLCASQGLAGGDTQYFGPGTRLTVL.

The rearrangement uses TRBV30 and TRBJ2-2; 8 nucleotides align to TRBD2. After removal of 1 base from V and 6 bases from J, the junction contained 13 bases not matched to a gene. The CDR3 contains 17 residues. Germline CDR1 GTSNPN, CDR2 SVGIG (reference sequence). The CDR3 loop reads CAWSEAFAVAGSGELFF. The CDR3 DNA sequence: TGTGCCTGGAGTGAGGCCTTCGCGGTAGCGGGGTCCGGGGAGCTGTTTTTT.

The chain has TRBV4-2 and TRBJ1-1, with 7 bases lining up with TRBD1. CDR1 and CDR2 (germline): LGHNA, YNFKEQ. The CDR3 is made up of 14 amino acids. Losses at the gene ends were 4 bases for V and 0 bases for J; bases not matched to a gene: 2. DNA for the CDR3: TGTGCCAGCAGCCGGGGACAGTTGAACACTGAAGCTTTCTTT. As protein: CASSRGQLNTEAFF.

The chain employs TRBV4-2 and TRBJ1-5; D is uncertain. CDR1 is LGHNA, CDR2 YNFKEQ, per germline. The CDR3 loop spans 16 amino acids. Trimming removed 0 bases at V and 2 bases at J, with 11 bases between. The CDR3 DNA reads TGTGCCAGCAGCCAAGATCCTTTTGGAGGCAATCAGCCCCAGCATTTT. Protein: CASSQDPFGGNQPQHF.

This chain uses TRBV11-2 with TRBJ1-1; 9 bases are a match to TRBD1. Unmatched junction bases numbered 3, after V lost 4 bases and J lost 0 bases. The CDR3 spans 15 residues. The V gene's germline CDR1 is SGHAT and CDR2 FQNNGV. The CDR3, as DNA: TGTGCCAGCAGCTCCACAGGGGGCTTGAACACTGAAGCTTTCTTT. Its translation is CASSSTGGLNTEAFF. Looking up the rest from reference TRBV11-2 and TRBJ1-1 gives the full variable domain: EAGVAQSPRYKIIEKRQSVAFWCNPISGHATLYWYQQILGQGPKLLIQFQNNGVVDDSQLPKDRFSAERLKGVDSTLKIQPAKLEDSAVYLCASSSTGGLNTEAFFGQGTRLTVV.

This sequence joins TRBV19 and TRBJ1-6; TRBD1 matches at 7 bases. The CDR3 length is 15 residues. Germline loops: CDR1 LNHDA, CDR2 SQIVND (reference sequence). The V segment lost 7 bases and the J segment 5 bases; nucleotides outside the gene matches: 8. Here the CDR3 DNA reads TGTGCCAGTACCTTCCGGACAGGAAATAATTCACCCCTCCACTTT. Translated, it gives CASTFRTGNNSPLHF.

Comments on this clone: Other DNA sequences in the same sample also yield this CDR3. The J gene is TRBJ1-5, the V gene TRBV28; D is uncertain. CDR3 size: 14 residues. With 6 bases removed from V and 1 base from J, the gap between germline ends came to 10 bases. CDR1 and CDR2 (germline): MDHEN, SYDVKM. The chain's CDR3 is CASRTGGSNQPQHF. The CDR3 nucleotides read TGTGCCAGCAGAACCGGAGGGAGCAATCAGCCCCAGCATTTT. Variable domain in full (rest from reference TRBV28 and TRBJ1-5): DVKVTQSSRYLVKRTGEKVFLECVQDMDHENMFWYRQDPGLGLRLIYFSYDVKMKEKGDIPEGYSVSREKKERFSLILESASTNQTSMYLCASRTGGSNQPQHFGDGTRLSIL.

This clone turned up a few times. The chain employs TRBV19 and TRBJ2-1, with 7 bases aligning to TRBD2. Germline V gene sequence: CDR1 LNHDA, CDR2 SQIVND (reference sequence). The CDR3 is made up of 15 amino acids. With 2 bases clipped from V and 4 bases from J, the junction kept 5 bases outside the gene matches. The CDR3 nucleotides read TGTGCCAGTAGTATATCTCTAGCGGAGTACAATGAGCAGTTCTTC. This gives the protein CASSISLAEYNEQFF.

To note about this clone: This sample also contains other DNA sequences that code for the same CDR3. This chain uses TRBV5-6 with TRBJ1-6, with 7 bases identical to TRBD1. CDR1 is SGHDT and CDR2 is YYEEEE in the germline V gene. The junction had 3 bases not matched to a gene; V was cut back by 2 bases and J by 10 bases. The CDR3 length is 13 residues. The CDR3 sequence is CASSLTGESPLHF. The CDR3 DNA sequence: TGTGCCAGCAGCTTAACAGGGGAGTCACCCCTCCACTTT. Full variable domain (remainder filled in from reference TRBV5-6 and TRBJ1-6): DAGVTQSPTHLIKTRGQQVTLRCSPKSGHDTVSWYQQALGQGPQFIFQYYEEEERQRGNFPDRFSGHQFPNYSSELNVNALLLGDSALYLCASSLTGESPLHFGNGTRLTVT.

The chain links TRBV18 to TRBJ2-1; weak D call: TRBD1 (5 bases). In germline, CDR1 is KGHSH, CDR2 LQKENI. V was clipped by 0 bases and J by 12 bases, with 12 bases between them. The CDR3 runs 13 residues. The CDR3 DNA reads as TGTGCCAGCTCACCACCGGCAGGGTTCGCGCAGTTCTTC. It is translated as CASSPPAGFAQFF.

This clone was counted once. The chain recombines TRBV7-9 with TRBJ2-5; 10 bases match TRBD2. The CDR3 extends over 16 amino acids. V lost 5 bases to trimming and J lost 7 bases; unmatched junction nucleotides: 13. Germline CDR1 and CDR2: SEHNR and FQNEAQ (reference sequence). DNA for the CDR3: TGTGCCAGCAGCGGATCTAGCGGGGGCCGCTTTGGGACCCAGTACTTC. Protein: CASSGSSGGRFGTQYF.

The gene calls are TRBV5-4 and TRBJ2-1; perhaps TRBD1 as D (6 bases). This CDR3 region has 12 residues. Trimming removed 4 bases at V and 10 bases at J, with 12 bases between. CDR1 SGHNT and CDR2 YYREEE come from the germline V gene (reference sequence). The CDR3 region has the DNA TGTGCCAGCAGCGGCAACAGGGAAGAGCAGTTCTTC. It encodes CASSGNREEQFF.

This chain links TRBV2 with TRBJ1-1; D uncertain. Trimming shortened V by 5 bases and J by 5 bases, and 15 bases separated the two germline ends. This CDR3 comprises 14 residues. CDR1 SNHLY and CDR2 FYNNEI come from the germline V gene. The CDR3 DNA sequence: TGTGCCAGCAGTAACCCGGGTCCGGGGACTGAAGCTTTCTTT. Residues: CASSNPGPGTEAFF.

J is TRBJ1-3 and V is TRBV28; no definite D call. Trimming cost V 4 bases and J 0 bases, with 19 bases left between them. The germline V gene has CDR1 MDHEN and CDR2 SYDVKM. CDR3 size: 18 residues. CDR3 protein: CASSSASGGLHSGNTIYF. CDR3 sequence (DNA): TGTGCCAGCAGTTCGGCGTCCGGAGGGCTGCACTCTGGAAACACCATATATTTT.